This TCR beta chain emerged from a study of T cells in Graves' hyperthyroidism and ophthalmopathy. Germline V gene data show CDR1 as MNHEY and CDR2 as SVGEGT. The ends were cut back, 2 bases at V and 6 bases at J, with 10 bases in the middle. CDR3 length: 14 amino acids. Diagnosis rested on symptoms, serum thyroxine and TRAb, thyroid ultrasound, and orbital computed tomography. Blood dates from first hyperthyroidism diagnosis, before any ophthalmopathy symptoms. TCR beta CDR3 region amplification was performed from RNA transcripts. Primed by the HTBI set, a first-round RT-PCR was run on the TCR CDR3. TCRdb reprocessed the multiplex PCR reads via MiXCR and lists one record per CDR3 protein. The sample contains roughly 300,000 distinct CDR3 sequences, approximately 26% of which appear only once.

The sequencing input was blood. This sequence originates from a man aged 40-49 years with Graves' hyperthyroidism that later progressed to Graves' ophthalmopathy. This chain joins TRBV6-2 or TRBV6-3 and TRBJ2-2; D is unresolved. Here the CDR3 reads CASSYRPGAGELFF. CDR3 sequence (DNA): TGTGCCAGCAGTTACCGGCCTGGGGCCGGGGAGCTGTTTTTT.